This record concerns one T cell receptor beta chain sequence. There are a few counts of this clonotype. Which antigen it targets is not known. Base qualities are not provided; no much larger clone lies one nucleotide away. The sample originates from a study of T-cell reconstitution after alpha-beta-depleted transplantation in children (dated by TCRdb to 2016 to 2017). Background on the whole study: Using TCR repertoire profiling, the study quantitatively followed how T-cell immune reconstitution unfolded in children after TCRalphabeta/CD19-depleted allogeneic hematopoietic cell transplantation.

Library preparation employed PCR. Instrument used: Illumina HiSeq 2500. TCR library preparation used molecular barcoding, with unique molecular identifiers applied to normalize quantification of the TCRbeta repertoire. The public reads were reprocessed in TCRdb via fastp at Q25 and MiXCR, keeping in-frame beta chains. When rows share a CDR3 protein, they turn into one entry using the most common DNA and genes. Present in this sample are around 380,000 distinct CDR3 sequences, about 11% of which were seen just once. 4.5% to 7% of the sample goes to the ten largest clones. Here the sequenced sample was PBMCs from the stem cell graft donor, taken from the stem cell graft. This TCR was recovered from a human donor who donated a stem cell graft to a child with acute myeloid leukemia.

CDR3 protein: CASSPTGGEAYGYTF. The nucleotide sequence is given as TGTGCCAGCAGCCCGACAGGGGGCGAGGCCTATGGCTACACCTTC. The sequence is built from TRBV3-1 and TRBJ1-2; 10 bases in between match TRBD1. Here V drops 4 bases and J drops 4 bases, and the junction holds 6 bases not matched to any gene. Looking up the germline V gene (reference sequence) yields CDR1 LGHDT and CDR2 YNNKEL. Inclusive of the bounding cysteine and phenylalanine, the CDR3 is 15 residues long. The DNA shown is the 45-base CDR3, in frame from base 1.